One and the same sample provided the 4 T cell receptor beta chains below, sequenced in a study of control samples from healthy donors and cancer patients (dated by TCRdb to the early 2020s). The protocol used for the library was the immunoSEQ multiplex PCR assay. The source is immuneACCESS, and TCRdb retained only in-frame sequences with V and J called. Part of the clones is not carried over; for the studies checked, unresolved V genes explain less than half of this, and the remainder is unexplained. In this sample the table shows tens of thousands of clones, just under 90% of which occur a single time. The ten largest clones add up to approximately 6% of the sample. The specimen sequenced was blood. These receptors all come from a man over 45 in good health.

The rearrangement joins TRBV5-1 to TRBJ1-3; tentative D call: TRBD1 (5 bases). The germline V gene encodes CDR1 SGHRS and CDR2 YFSETQ. This CDR3 spans 15 amino acids. V shed 5 bases and J shed 4 bases, with 16 bases lying between them. CDR3: CASSDSGTGGNTIYF. The CDR3 region has the DNA TGCGCCAGCAGTGACAGCGGGACGGGAGGAAACACCATATATTTT.

The chain joins TRBV30 to TRBJ1-3, with D uncertain. This CDR3 is built from 15 residues. Germline V gives CDR1 GTSNPN, CDR2 SVGIG (reference sequence). Between the trimmed V and J ends, which lost 2 bases and 0 bases, there was a span of 11 bases. CDR3 protein: CAWSKQRLSGNTIYF. Here the CDR3 DNA reads TGTGCCTGGAGTAAACAGCGACTCTCTGGAAACACCATATATTTT.

The chain links TRBV5-6 to TRBJ1-5, with D maybe TRBD1 (5 bases). CDR1 is SGHDT, CDR2 YYEEEE, per germline. The V and J ends lost 4 bases and 6 bases respectively, with 17 bases between them. This CDR3 has 15 amino acids. The CDR3 coding sequence is TGTGCCAGCAGCCCCGACGGGGGGTACGCTCAGCCCCAGCATTTT. Protein sequence: CASSPDGGYAQPQHF.

J is TRBJ2-3 and V is TRBV15, with D possibly being TRBD1 (7 bases). The germline V gene has CDR1 LNHNV and CDR2 YYDKDF (reference sequence). This CDR3 spans 14 amino acids. V lost 6 bases and J lost 2, with 12 bases in between. The CDR3 sequence is CATREGANTDTQYF. Written as DNA, the CDR3 is TGTGCCACCAGGGAGGGGGCAAACACAGATACGCAGTATTTT.